This TCR beta chain was observed in a study of beta chain features in type 1 diabetes. Study-level findings and limits: High TCR expression in some cells could lead to their over-representation in cDNA sequencing.

Germline-derived CDR1 and CDR2 are SGHNT and YYREEE (reference sequence). V was pared by 9 bases and J by 2 bases, with 22 bases between. CDR3 length: 16 residues. Notes on this clone: The antigen is undetermined.

The whole isolated RNA underwent reverse transcription, so sequencing captured expressed TCRB transcripts. TCRdb keeps only in-frame clones here, not all; method: immunoSEQ multiplex PCR. Here the sample spans about 900,000 clones, roughly a sixth being singletons. The V gene is TRBV5-4, the J gene TRBJ2-3, with a tentative D call TRBD1 (6 bases). The sequencing input was naive CD4+ T cells from blood. The TCR originated in a woman aged 18-29 years in good health. Written as DNA, the CDR3 is TGTGCCACTCGGCCACAGGGTACTGGTCCCACAGATACGCAGTATTTT. Translated: CATRPQGTGPTDTQYF.